Listed below are T cell receptor beta chains from one sample, sequenced in a study of shared clonotypes between healthy human individuals. The table came from immunoSEQ multiplex PCR; TCRdb's copy has only in-frame clones and leaves some out. The profile shows roughly 1,100,000 clones, approximately 76% of them singletons. The sequenced material came from memory CD4+ T cells sorted from blood. These TCRs come from a man younger than 30 in good health. The conserved cysteine and the conserved F or W are not part of the CDR3 here. The order of the fields is V gene, CDR3 length, J gene, clone size, CDR3 protein. The listing skips clone size in some rows; elsewhere it reads once, few, many or a size class.

TRBV4-3	18	TRBJ2-1	few	ASSQEWVAGAQGSYNEQF
TRBV29-1	12	TRBJ2-6	NA	SVQGITGANVLT
TRBV6-1	9	TRBJ2-7	once	ATVKGIEQY
TRBV6-1	10	TRBJ2-2	NA	ASLAGSGELF
TRBV19	12	TRBJ2-7	NA	ASSPTTGGTEQY
TRBV19	13	TRBJ2-5	once	ASSIITGAGETQY
TRBV7-2	11	TRBJ1-1	NA	ASSPQTHTEAF
TRBV7-8	12	TRBJ1-1	NA	ASSIRQGNTEAF
TRBV18	13	TRBJ1-6	NA	ASSLSTEYNSPLH
TRBV11-2	13	TRBJ2-7	NA	ASSLEISGAYEQY
TRBV5-6	10	TRBJ2-1	NA	ASSLEGYEQF
TRBV7-2	13	TRBJ1-2	NA	ASSLVQGAVYGYT
TRBV9	17	TRBJ2-3	NA	ASSVGLSGGASGTDTQY
TRBV6-1	12	TRBJ1-6	NA	ASSRETGDGPLH
TRBV29-1	15	TRBJ1-2	few	SVAGPSRGASNYGYT
TRBV5-5	13	TRBJ1-1	NA	ASSPGTGTNTEAF
TRBV7-8	11	TRBJ2-7	NA	ASSLGLAGEQY
TRBV7-3	13	TRBJ1-1	NA	ASSLTPGFNTEAF
TRBV4-1	13	TRBJ1-1	NA	ASSHAGAMNTEAF
TRBV6-5	12	TRBJ2-5	NA	ASGGTRGGETQY
TRBV5-8	12	TRBJ1-2	once	ASSLRGPGYGYT
TRBV28	12	TRBJ1-4	few	ASRPGQSNEKLF
TRBV2	10	TRBJ2-5	few	ASSRGQETQY
TRBV14	17	TRBJ2-6	NA	ASSHFTQGLNSGANVLT
TRBV10-3	15	TRBJ2-7	NA	AISASSGSIRPYEQY
TRBV7-2	14	TRBJ2-1	NA	ASSRRTDASYNEQF
TRBV5-4	14	TRBJ2-2	NA	ASSGRQGGITGELF
TRBV25-1	12	TRBJ2-3	NA	ASSEVGTTDTQY
TRBV10-3	11	TRBJ1-4	NA	AIRAPGYEKLF
TRBV4-3	19	TRBJ2-1	NA	ASSPDPGLAGEEVREDEQF
TRBV28	16	TRBJ1-5	few	ASSFSTMTGQLSQPQH
TRBV28	14	TRBJ1-5	NA	ASSSPGRGGNQPQH
TRBV7-9	12	TRBJ2-3	few	ASSLGQSTDTQY
TRBV14	15	TRBJ2-5	NA	ASSQARRVGVGETQY
TRBV19	15	TRBJ2-3	NA	ASSGTSGRSNADTQY
TRBV7-9	12	TRBJ1-4	NA	ASSSGQGGEKLF
TRBV5-4	12	TRBJ2-7	NA	ASSFSGVPFEQY
TRBV27	11	TRBJ1-5	NA	ASSLARNQPQH
TRBV5-6	12	TRBJ2-1	NA	ASRGPWNDNEQF
TRBV10-3	13	TRBJ2-3	NA	AISESIEGTDTQY
TRBV29-1	11	TRBJ1-3	NA	SVSQGLGNTIY
TRBV19	12	TRBJ1-2	NA	ASSIETGVRGYT
TRBV4-2	13	TRBJ2-7	NA	ASSRNSGGAYEQY
TRBV6-5	13	TRBJ1-2	NA	ASSYSGTGDRGYT
TRBV6-4	10	TRBJ1-1	NA	ASSDRTGEAF
TRBV5-4	12	TRBJ1-6	once	ASSLSVNNSPLH